This T cell receptor (beta chain) was sequenced in a study of CD8+ T cells in alopecia areata. Study-wide background: Percentage of affected scalp area was the basis on which treated patients' severity was scored.

With 4 bases clipped from V and 4 bases from J, the junction kept 6 bases outside the gene matches. This CDR3 is built from 15 residues. The germline CDR1 and CDR2 sequences are SGDLS and YYNGEE. Indicated treatment: oral pan-JAK inhibitor, 5-10 mg twice daily. RNA, once extracted, was reverse transcribed into cDNA for use as the sequencing template. Some clones are missing from TCRdb's copy, which holds only in-frame ones; the method was immunoSEQ multiplex PCR. The sample records about 250,000 clones, 60% being singletons. The receptor was derived from a human donor with alopecia areata. The material was CD4+ T cells sorted from blood, obtained at roughly week 52, from a patient treated with tofacitinib. The rearrangement joins TRBV9 to TRBJ2-3; TRBD2 matches at 10 bases. CDR3 in amino acids: CASSFMSGGADTQYF. As DNA, the CDR3 is TGTGCCAGCAGCTTCATGAGCGGGGGGGCAGATACGCAGTATTTT.